Listed here are 27 T cell receptor beta chains from one sample, sequenced in a study of T cells in Graves' hyperthyroidism and ophthalmopathy (dated by TCRdb to between 2017 and 2020). Receptor amplification or capture employed multiplex PCR. Sequencing relied on an Illumina HiSeq 2000. The TCR beta CDR3 regions were amplified from RNA transcripts. The first round of RT-PCR for the TCR CDR3 was performed with the HTBI primer set and the Qiagen OneStep RT-PCR kit. The public sequencing data were trimmed at Q25 with fastp and processed into clonotypes with MiXCR by TCRdb, which kept only in-frame beta chains. Rows with one shared CDR3 protein collapse into an entry with the most common genes and DNA. The sample data list fewer than 550,000 distinct CDR3 sequences, and 15% to 19% of these were observed just once. The ten largest clones represent approximately 7.5% of the sample. Sample: blood. These receptors all stem from a woman aged 18-35 years with Graves' hyperthyroidism.

The gene calls are TRBV6-5 and TRBJ2-1, with D tentatively TRBD1 or TRBD2 (5 bases each). The germline V and J ends were trimmed by 2 bases and 6 bases, with 14 bases remaining between them. From germline, CDR1 is MNHEY and CDR2 SVGAGI. This CDR3 region has 15 residues. The CDR3 sequence: CASSYVGGLANEQFF. CDR3 nucleotides: TGTGCCAGCAGTTACGTTGGGGGTCTCGCCAATGAGCAGTTCTTC.

The chain recombines TRBV29-1 with TRBJ2-5, with TRBD1 identical over 12 bases. Trimming took 3 bases from V and 5 from J; bases not matched to a gene: 7. This CDR3 comprises 15 residues. CDR1 SQVTM and CDR2 ANQGSEA come from the germline V gene. CDR3 amino acids: CSVDSGTGGIETQYF. DNA of the CDR3: TGCAGCGTTGACTCCGGGACAGGGGGCATCGAGACCCAGTACTTC.

Many counts were recorded for this clonotype. The chain combines TRBV11-3 with TRBJ2-5; TRBD2 aligns across 9 bases. The V gene's germline CDR1 is SGHNT and CDR2 YENEEA. The CDR3 is 18 residues long. Losses at the gene ends were 5 bases for V and 6 bases for J; bases not matched to a gene: 19. Here the CDR3 reads CASSRPPLGSGSLQTQYF. CDR3 nucleotide sequence: TGTGCCAGCAGCCGACCGCCCTTAGGTAGCGGGAGTTTGCAGACCCAGTACTTC.

The chain recombines TRBV19 with TRBJ1-6; the D is unclear. Germline V lookup: CDR1 LNHDA, CDR2 SQIVND (reference sequence). Trimming removed 3 bases at V and 6 bases at J, with 9 bases between. The CDR3 length is 14 residues. The CDR3 protein is CASSILGSNSPLHF. The CDR3 region has the DNA TGTGCCAGTAGTATTCTGGGATCTAATTCACCCCTCCACTTT. The entire variable domain, with the rest obtained from reference TRBV19 and TRBJ1-6, is as follows: DGGITQSPKYLFRKEGQNVTLSCEQNLNHDAMYWYRQDPGQGLRLIYYSQIVNDFQKGDIAEGYSVSREKKESFPLTVTSAQKNPTAFYLCASSILGSNSPLHFGNGTRLTVT.

This chain uses TRBV19 with TRBJ2-3; D gene uncertain. Between the trimmed V and J ends, which lost 7 bases and 5 bases, there was a span of 16 bases. Germline values: CDR1 LNHDA, CDR2 SQIVND (reference sequence). The CDR3 has 14 residues. CDR3 region: CASTARDPKDTQYF. The CDR3 nucleotides read TGTGCCAGTACGGCTAGGGATCCTAAAGATACGCAGTATTTT.

The sample holds a few counts of this clonotype. CDR3 loop: CASSQDLGSQETQYF. The CDR3 DNA follows: TGTGCCAGCAGCCAAGATTTGGGCTCACAAGAGACCCAGTACTTC. V usage is TRBV4-2 and J usage is TRBJ2-5, with no clear D. The germline V gene has CDR1 LGHNA and CDR2 YNFKEQ. Trimming took off 0 bases at V and 2 bases at J, with 10 bases between the two ends. CDR3 length equals 15 residues.

This clonotype was recorded many times. The chain links TRBV6-1 to TRBJ2-7, with 10 bases fitting TRBD1. Germline trimming cut 5 bases from V and 4 bases from J; bases unmatched to any gene: 8. This CDR3 is 15 amino acids long. Germline V gene lookup returns CDR1 MNHNS and CDR2 SASEGT. CDR3 coding DNA: TGTGCCAGCAGTTATTATGGGACAGGGGAATACGAGCAGTACTTC. Encoded protein: CASSYYGTGEYEQYF.

The CDR3 loop reads CSARAGTGATQYF. The DNA of the CDR3 is TGCAGTGCTAGAGCCGGGACAGGGGCGACCCAGTACTTC. The chain links TRBV20-1 to TRBJ2-5; 10 nucleotides agree with TRBD1. V lost 1 base, J lost 7 bases, and 3 bases stayed unmatched. The germline V gene encodes CDR1 DFQATT and CDR2 SNEGSKA (reference sequence). The CDR3 runs 13 residues.

This clonotype was seen ten or more times. The rearrangement joins TRBV6-1 to TRBJ1-2; D is perhaps TRBD1 (5 bases). Trimming pared 5 bases from V and 2 bases from J, leaving 18 bases between. Per the germline V gene, CDR1 is MNHNS and CDR2 is SASEGT. CDR3 size: 16 residues. Here the CDR3 DNA reads TGTGCCAGCAGTTACCTCCTCCGGGGGGGAAACTATGGCTACACCTTC. Protein sequence: CASSYLLRGGNYGYTF.

This clonotype was recorded at least ten times. The chain couples TRBV10-3 to TRBJ1-4, with D possibly TRBD1 on 6 matching bases. Germline-derived CDR1 and CDR2 are ENHRY and SYGVKD. V was clipped by 6 bases and J by 6 bases, with 17 bases between them. The CDR3 is made up of 15 amino acids. CDR3 nucleotides: TGTGCCATCAGCGCAGGGGAACGTGGGGATGAAAAACTGTTTTTT. It encodes CAISAGERGDEKLFF.

This clonotype has just a few counts. This chain uses TRBV12-3 or TRBV12-4 with TRBJ2-7; TRBD1 is a possible D gene (6 bases). The CDR3 runs 15 residues. V lost 5 bases and J lost 0, with 14 bases in between. The CDR3 spells CASSGGRGISYEQYF. The CDR3 DNA is TGTGCCAGCAGTGGGGGTAGGGGGATCTCCTACGAGCAGTACTTC.

This chain joins TRBV9 and TRBJ2-4, with D unclear. Trimming removed 0 bases from V and 1 base from J, with 8 bases in between. CDR1 and CDR2 (germline): SGDLS, YYNGEE. The CDR3 consists of 15 residues. The CDR3 sequence: CASSVGGAAKNIQYF. For the CDR3, the DNA is TGTGCCAGCAGCGTAGGAGGAGCGGCCAAAAACATTCAGTACTTC.

There are many counts of this clonotype. The chain carries TRBV19 and TRBJ1-4; a possible D gene is TRBD1 (6 bases). From germline, CDR1 is LNHDA and CDR2 SQIVND (reference sequence). V gave up 7 bases and J gave up 5 bases, with 20 bases separating them. CDR3 length equals 16 residues. For the CDR3, the DNA is TGTGCCAGTACCCCGCAAGGGGGACTGACGAATGAAAAACTGTTTTTT. Translation gives CASTPQGGLTNEKLFF.

CDR3 in amino acids: CASAGPGRNTEAFF. CDR3 nucleotide sequence: TGTGCCAGCGCCGGCCCTGGGAGGAACACTGAAGCTTTCTTT. The gene calls are TRBV2 and TRBJ1-1, with unresolved D. V was cut by 8 bases and J by 1 base, with 14 bases left in between. Germline values: CDR1 SNHLY, CDR2 FYNNEI. The CDR3 consists of 14 residues.

This clonotype was observed at least ten times. This chain joins TRBV24-1 and TRBJ2-1; TRBD1 is a possible D gene (6 bases). CDR1 KGHDR and CDR2 SFDVKD come from the germline V gene. The CDR3 runs to 16 residues. V dropped 2 bases and J dropped 3 bases, with 13 bases sitting between them. CDR3 bases: TGTGCCACCAGTGATTCACAGGGAGTCTACTACAATGAGCAGTTCTTC. Protein product: CATSDSQGVYYNEQFF.

In its sample, this clonotype was seen a few times. This rearrangement joins TRBV7-2 to TRBJ2-5, with unresolved D. CDR1 is SGHTA, CDR2 FQGNSA, per germline. The CDR3 loop spans 12 amino acids. V dropped 3 bases and J dropped 4 bases, with 6 bases sitting between them. The CDR3 sequence: CASSFGLETQYF. The CDR3 DNA sequence: TGTGCCAGCAGCTTCGGCTTAGAGACCCAGTACTTC.

V usage is TRBV3-1 and J usage is TRBJ1-5; 9 nucleotides line up with TRBD1. Germline V gives CDR1 LGHDT, CDR2 YNNKEL (reference sequence). This CDR3 spans 14 amino acids. The junction had 2 bases not matched to a gene; V was cut back by 1 base and J by 7 bases. Here the CDR3 DNA reads TGTGCCAGCAGCCAAGGACAGGGGGAACAGCCCCAGCATTTT. It codes for CASSQGQGEQPQHF. The variable domain in full, with the rest retrieved from reference TRBV3-1 and TRBJ1-5, is DTAVSQTPKYLVTQMGNDKSIKCEQNLGHDTMYWYKQDSKKFLKIMFSYNNKELIINETVPNRFSPKSPDKAHLNLHINSLELGDSAVYFCASSQGQGEQPQHFGDGTRLSIL.

This clonotype came up many times. The chain joins TRBV27 to TRBJ2-3; unclear D gene. Germline CDR1 MNHEY, CDR2 SMNVEV (reference sequence). CDR3 length equals 14 residues. V was cut by 0 bases and J by 1 base, with 5 bases left in between. Written as DNA, the CDR3 is TGTGCCAGCAGTTTATCGGTGGGCACAGATACGCAGTATTTT. This encodes CASSLSVGTDTQYF.

The CDR3 DNA is TGCAGTGCCCTAATTAGTAGCGGGGGGACAGATACGCAGTATTTT. Translation gives CSALISSGGTDTQYF. The chain is built from TRBV20-1 and TRBJ2-3, with 10 nucleotides matching TRBD2. Losses at the gene ends were 6 bases for V and 3 bases for J; bases not matched to a gene: 9. Germline CDR1 and CDR2: DFQATT and SNEGSKA (reference sequence). The CDR3 covers 15 residues.

The gene calls are TRBV30 and TRBJ2-7, with D perhaps matching TRBD1 (5 bases). Looked up from germline, CDR1 is GTSNPN and CDR2 is SVGIG (reference sequence). Trimming took 5 bases from V and 1 from J, leaving 12 bases between them. CDR3 length: 13 amino acids. This CDR3 is CAWETDTSYEQYF. CDR3 DNA sequence: TGTGCCTGGGAGACGGACACGTCCTACGAGCAGTACTTC.

This clonotype appeared many times. The V call is TRBV6-1, the J call TRBJ1-4; D not certain. The CDR3 length is 16 residues. In germline, CDR1 is MNHNS, CDR2 SASEGT. Trimming stripped 6 bases from V and 3 bases from J, with 17 bases between. The CDR3 loop is CASREHHSVPNEKLFF. CDR3 sequence (DNA): TGTGCCAGCAGAGAACACCACAGCGTTCCTAATGAAAAACTGTTTTTT.

This clonotype was picked up many times. The chain employs TRBV10-3 and TRBJ2-7, with D perhaps matching TRBD1 or TRBD2 (5 bases each). CDR3 length equals 14 residues. With 2 bases removed from V and 4 bases from J, the gap between germline ends came to 12 bases. Germline V gene sequence: CDR1 ENHRY, CDR2 SYGVKD. CDR3 sequence: CAISEAQGPYEQYF. CDR3 in DNA: TGTGCCATCAGTGAGGCTCAGGGACCGTACGAGCAGTACTTC.

This clonotype was recorded at least ten times. The rearrangement links TRBV20-1 to TRBJ2-7; maybe TRBD2 (6 bases). The CDR3 runs 13 residues. Germline V gene data show CDR1 as DFQATT and CDR2 as SNEGSKA (reference sequence). V gave up 5 bases and J gave up 3 bases, with 14 bases separating them. The CDR3, as DNA: TGCAGTGCTTCCCCGGGGAGGCTCTACGAGCAGTACTTC. Its translation is CSASPGRLYEQYF.

V gene TRBV25-1 combines with J gene TRBJ2-5, with D possibly matching TRBD1 (6 bases). Germline values: CDR1 MGHDK, CDR2 SYGVNS. V was trimmed by 3 bases and J by 7 bases, leaving 21 bases between them. The CDR3 length is 16 residues. In DNA, the CDR3 is TGTGCCAGCAGTGATTCCCAGGGGCCGGGTGAGCGGACCCAGTACTTC. Amino acid sequence: CASSDSQGPGERTQYF.

The sample holds many counts of this clonotype. The V call is TRBV7-9, the J call TRBJ2-7; tentative D call: TRBD1 (5 bases). Germline CDR1 is SEHNR and CDR2 is FQNEAQ (reference sequence). The ends were cut back, 0 bases at V and 6 bases at J, with 6 bases in the middle. CDR3 length: 12 amino acids. This CDR3 is CASSLARAEQYF. CDR3 sequence (DNA): TGTGCCAGCAGCTTAGCCAGGGCCGAGCAGTACTTC.

This clonotype was counted at least ten times. V usage is TRBV19 and J usage is TRBJ1-5; D might be TRBD1 (5 bases). This CDR3 region has 13 residues. Trimming cost V 5 bases and J 7 bases, with 12 bases left between them. Germline lookup yields CDR1 LNHDA and CDR2 SQIVND (reference sequence). The CDR3 loop is CASSPWRDQPQHF. The CDR3 DNA sequence: TGTGCCAGTAGTCCCTGGAGGGACCAGCCCCAGCATTTT.

This clonotype came up a few times. The junction does not match germline at one end; this may be a read error. The CDR3 here is CAGSESRDYYNEQFF. CDR3 bases: TGCGCCGGCAGTGAGTCCCGGGACTACTACAATGAGCAGTTCTTC. This rearrangement joins TRBV10-2 to TRBJ2-1; 7 bases map to TRBD2. This CDR3 is built from 15 residues. Germline CDR1 is WSHSY and CDR2 is SAAADI.